The clone carrying this TCR beta chain was observed a handful of times. The antigen is undetermined. The CDR3 is made up of 15 amino acids. V lost 2 bases, J lost 3 bases, and 3 bases stayed unmatched. Germline CDR1 and CDR2: LNHNV and YYDKDF (reference sequence). This entry is derived from a study of T cell responses to AZD1222 COVID-19 vaccine. Points from the study as a whole: Within unmutated variant regions lay the reported targets of nearly half of spike-specific TCRs. Among the donors, most were white British and more were female, and clonal diversity was possibly underestimated. Baseline seropositivity characterized only six or seven AZD1222 recipients.

Pooling covered second doses at about 4 or about 12 weeks. Sequenced by immunoSEQ multiplex PCR; TCRdb stores in-frame clones only, minus some. The repertoire holds about 140,000 clones, 88% seen once, with 2.5% to 3.5% in the top ten. The starting material was peripheral blood, obtained 28 days after the second AZD1222 dose. The sequence derives from an adult who received the AZD1222 COVID-19 vaccine. The J gene is TRBJ1-1, the V gene TRBV15, with 10 bases identical to TRBD1. CDR3: CATSRRTGGHTEAFF. In DNA form, the CDR3 reads TGTGCCACCAGCAGAAGGACAGGGGGGCACACTGAAGCTTTCTTT.